The 22 T cell receptor beta chains below come from one sample, sequenced in a study of metastatic and nonmetastatic thyroid tumors. Each patient went into thyroid surgery without having received any treatment. TCRdb re-called clones from the PCR reads using MiXCR. The sample includes 25,000 to 35,000 clones, 25% to 30% of them seen just once. Sequenced: blood. These receptors were obtained from a female donor with papillary thyroid cancer or a benign thyroid nodule (not recorded which). Some clones in this sample may be carry-over from other donors' samples.

The chain couples TRBV30 to TRBJ1-2, with a weak D call TRBD1 (6 bases). V lost 3 bases and J 2 bases, leaving 16 bases between the germline ends. The CDR3 spans 15 residues. Germline CDR1 reads GTSNPN; CDR2 reads SVGIG (reference sequence). The CDR3 DNA sequence: TGTGCCTGGAGAGGAGAGGTCAGGGGAAACTATGGCTACACCTTC. Amino acids: CAWRGEVRGNYGYTF.

This clone was counted a few times. This chain joins TRBV27 and TRBJ1-2; the D gene is possibly TRBD1 (5 bases). Germline assignment: CDR1 MNHEY and CDR2 SMNVEV (reference sequence). The CDR3 length is 15 residues. Trimming stripped 4 bases from V and 4 bases from J, with 16 bases between. CDR3 amino acids: CASSSPRQGVYGYTF. The CDR3 nucleotides are TGTGCCAGCAGTTCCCCCCGGCAGGGTGTCTATGGCTACACCTTC.

The sample holds many counts of this clone. The chain links TRBV20-1 to TRBJ1-5, with TRBD1 as a possible D gene (6 bases). Germline V gives CDR1 DFQATT, CDR2 SNEGSKA (reference sequence). The CDR3 has 15 residues. The germline V and J ends were trimmed by 3 bases and 5 bases, with 17 bases remaining between them. CDR3 DNA: TGCAGTGCTAGTCGGACAGCACTAGAAGATCAGCCCCAGCATTTT. Residues: CSASRTALEDQPQHF.

V usage is TRBV20-1 and J usage is TRBJ2-2; no definite D call. This CDR3 has 13 amino acids. Trimming left V 1 base short and J 7 bases short, with 10 bases between. The V gene's germline CDR1 is DFQATT and CDR2 SNEGSKA (reference sequence). The CDR3 spells CSARGMVGGELFF. CDR3 coding DNA: TGCAGTGCTAGAGGGATGGTGGGCGGGGAGCTGTTTTTT.

By sample fraction, this clone is medium-sized. The CDR3 spells CAISPGTFEAQYF. The CDR3 coding sequence is TGTGCCATCTCTCCTGGGACTTTCGAAGCCCAGTACTTC. V gene TRBV6-1 combines with J gene TRBJ2-5; D is possibly TRBD2 (6 bases). This CDR3 is 13 amino acids long. V was cut by 10 bases and J by 9 bases, with 21 bases left in between. Germline V gives CDR1 MNHNS, CDR2 SASEGT.

This chain uses TRBV7-9 with TRBJ2-1; D might be TRBD2 (7 bases). The CDR3 runs to 14 residues. Per the germline V gene, CDR1 is SEHNR and CDR2 is FQNEAQ (reference sequence). V was pared by 6 bases and J by 8 bases, with 17 bases between. The chain's CDR3 is CASSGAGAFYEQFF. CDR3 sequence (DNA): TGTGCCAGCAGTGGTGCGGGGGCGTTCTATGAGCAGTTCTTC.

The V and J genes are TRBV7-3 and TRBJ1-2; 9 bases are shared with TRBD1. From germline, CDR1 is SGHTA and CDR2 FQGTGA. The CDR3 runs to 16 residues. Trimming cost V 0 bases and J 6 bases; bases outside gene matches: 8. CDR3 protein: CASSLTPGTGLDGYTF. The CDR3 DNA sequence: TGTGCCAGCAGCTTAACCCCCGGGACAGGGCTTGATGGCTACACCTTC. Looking up the rest from reference TRBV7-3 and TRBJ1-2 gives the full variable domain: GAGVSQTPSNKVTEKGKYVELRCDPISGHTALYWYRQSLGQGPEFLIYFQGTGAADDSGLPNDRFFAVRPEGSVSTLKIQRTERGDSAVYLCASSLTPGTGLDGYTFGSGTRLTVV.

Relative to its sample, this clone is medium-sized. The chain uses TRBV28 and TRBJ2-7, with TRBD1 as a possible D gene (6 bases). The CDR3 sequence is 15 residues long. Germline CDR1 is MDHEN and CDR2 is SYDVKM. The V and J ends lost 2 bases and 1 base respectively, with 12 bases between them. Written as DNA, the CDR3 is TGTGCCAGCAGTTTACGACAGGTTAAATCCTACGAGCAGTACTTC. Protein product: CASSLRQVKSYEQYF.

The chain joins TRBV6-1 to TRBJ1-6; TRBD1 matches 10 bases. The germline gives CDR1 MNHNS, CDR2 SASEGT. V trimming: 8 bases; J trimming: 4 bases; junction bases outside the gene matches: 11. The CDR3 is made up of 17 amino acids. The CDR3 region has the DNA TGTGCCAGCGGGGACAGGGGAGGTACCAGATATAATTCACCCCTCCACTTT. The encoded protein is CASGDRGGTRYNSPLHF.

This clone was observed a few times. The chain has TRBV19 and TRBJ1-1; 12 bases fit TRBD1. Germline lookup yields CDR1 LNHDA and CDR2 SQIVND (reference sequence). The V segment lost 7 bases and the J segment 3 bases; nucleotides outside the gene matches: 3. CDR3 length equals 14 residues. The CDR3 sequence: CASTRDRGHTEAFF. CDR3 nucleotide sequence: TGTGCCAGTACTCGGGACAGGGGGCACACTGAAGCTTTCTTT.

The V call is TRBV28, the J call TRBJ2-2; D perhaps matches TRBD2 (6 bases). The V gene lost 1 base and the J gene lost 6 bases, with 12 bases spanning the gap. The CDR3 spans 15 residues. From germline, CDR1 is MDHEN and CDR2 SYDVKM. CDR3 bases: TGTGCCAGCAGTTTATTCGGAGGAGGGGCCGGGGAGCTGTTTTTT. This encodes CASSLFGGGAGELFF.

This clone appeared many times. CDR3 coding DNA: TGTGCCAGCAGCCCCCAGGGAGTTGGCGAGACCCAGTACTTC. Protein product: CASSPQGVGETQYF. This chain connects TRBV11-3 to TRBJ2-5; D is possibly TRBD1 or TRBD2 (5 bases each). From germline, CDR1 is SGHNT and CDR2 YENEEA. The CDR3 has 14 residues. V lost 5 bases, J lost 5 bases, and 15 bases lay in between.

This clone has at least ten counts. This chain joins TRBV14 and TRBJ1-5; the D is unclear. V was clipped by 5 bases and J by 4 bases, with 9 bases between them. CDR3 length equals 13 residues. The V gene's germline CDR1 is SGHDN and CDR2 FVKESK. DNA of the CDR3: TGTGCCAGCAGCAAAGGTCGGAATCAGCCCCAGCATTTT. It codes for CASSKGRNQPQHF.

This clone was detected many times. The rearrangement links TRBV28 to TRBJ2-5; D gene unclear. CDR3 size: 12 residues. The V gene's germline CDR1 is MDHEN and CDR2 SYDVKM. Trimming took off 4 bases at V and 4 bases at J, with 7 bases between the two ends. CDR3 sequence reads: CASSSTPETQYF. In DNA form, the CDR3 reads TGTGCCAGCAGTTCAACACCAGAGACCCAGTACTTC. Filled out from reference TRBV28 and TRBJ2-5, the complete variable domain reads DVKVTQSSRYLVKRTGEKVFLECVQDMDHENMFWYRQDPGLGLRLIYFSYDVKMKEKGDIPEGYSVSREKKERFSLILESASTNQTSMYLCASSSTPETQYFGPGTRLLVL.

CDR3 in DNA: TGCGCCAGCAGTGAGGCAGGGGGATTGTATGGCTACACCTTC. Its translation: CASSEAGGLYGYTF. The chain joins TRBV10-2 to TRBJ1-2, with 7 nucleotides matching TRBD1. This CDR3 comprises 14 residues. Germline CDR1 is WSHSY and CDR2 is SAAADI. J gave up 5 bases and V 2 bases, and 5 bases lay outside the gene matches.

The sample holds a few counts of this clone. The gene calls are TRBV28 and TRBJ2-6; perhaps TRBD1 as D (6 bases). This CDR3 has 15 residues. CDR1 is MDHEN, CDR2 SYDVKM, per germline. The V gene lost 0 bases and the J gene lost 4 bases, with 7 bases spanning the gap. CDR3 nucleotides: TGTGCCAGCAGTTTATGGGGGGCCGGGGCCAACGTCCTGACTTTC. This translates into CASSLWGAGANVLTF.

This clone is labeled as medium-sized (0.01 to 0.1%). The rearrangement uses TRBV6-1 and TRBJ2-3, with 9 bases that match TRBD1. Per the germline V gene, CDR1 is MNHNS and CDR2 is SASEGT. Trimming took 5 bases from V and 0 from J; bases not matched to a gene: 6. CDR3 length: 16 amino acids. CDR3 region: CASSKGQGRSTDTQYF. The CDR3 nucleotides read TGTGCCAGCAGTAAGGGACAGGGACGGAGCACAGATACGCAGTATTTT.

This clone has a handful of counts. The chain combines TRBV6-5 with TRBJ1-2, with a tentative D call TRBD1 (6 bases). Germline V gene sequence: CDR1 MNHEY, CDR2 SVGAGI. The CDR3 length is 15 residues. V was clipped by 2 bases and J by 0 bases, with 10 bases between them. Here the CDR3 DNA reads TGTGCCAGCAGTTACGACAGGATATCTAACTATGGCTACACCTTC. This encodes CASSYDRISNYGYTF.

This clone was counted at least ten times. The CDR3 region is CASSSHPGTVASPLHF. In DNA form, the CDR3 reads TGTGCCAGCAGCTCTCACCCGGGGACAGTTGCCTCACCCCTCCACTTT. The chain recombines TRBV5-5 with TRBJ1-6; 7 bases line up with TRBD1. This CDR3 region has 16 residues. With V trimmed by 3 bases and J by 10 bases, 13 bases remained unmatched. CDR1 is SGHKS, CDR2 YYEKEE, per germline (reference sequence).

The chain carries TRBV6-4 and TRBJ1-2, with 9 bases matching TRBD1. The CDR3 consists of 17 residues. Germline loops: CDR1 MRHNA, CDR2 SNTAGT. Trimming took 3 bases from V and 4 from J; bases not matched to a gene: 12. CDR3 sequence reads: CASSEYRGRRSLYGYTF. The CDR3 region has the DNA TGTGCCAGCAGTGAATACAGGGGGCGCCGATCCCTCTATGGCTACACCTTC.

This clone was observed a handful of times. The junction differs from germline at one of its ends, possibly a read error. The gene calls are TRBV10-3 and TRBJ1-2; tentative D call: TRBD1 (6 bases). Germline V gives CDR1 ENHRY, CDR2 SYGVKD. The CDR3 totals 12 residues. The CDR3 sequence is CAISDPSTGFAF. Here the CDR3 DNA reads TGTGCCATCAGTGATCCGTCAACAGGGTTCGCCTTC.

The V and J genes are TRBV7-9 and TRBJ2-5; D may match TRBD1 or TRBD2 (6 bases each). The CDR3 extends over 15 amino acids. Germline lookup yields CDR1 SEHNR and CDR2 FQNEAQ (reference sequence). Between the trimmed V and J ends, which lost 5 bases and 5 bases, there was a span of 18 bases. DNA of the CDR3: TGTGCCAGCAGCCCTAGAGGGGGGAGAGAGGAGACCCAGTACTTC. Encoded protein: CASSPRGGREETQYF.